The next 22 T cell receptor beta chains were all read from a single sample in a study of cytomegalovirus exposure and HLA in healthy donors. Primers for the PCR totalled 60 Vbeta and 13 Jbeta. The data were produced by immunoSEQ multiplex PCR, yet TCRdb's version contains in-frame clones alone and is incomplete. The table lists approximately 110,000 clones, 70% of them singletons, with 8% to 9.5% in the top ten. The sequencing input was PBMCs. The receptors come from a young man in good health and CMV-seropositive.

The chain carries TRBV7-2 and TRBJ1-2; no definite D call. The germline V gene encodes CDR1 SGHTA and CDR2 FQGNSA. V gave up 1 base and J gave up 4 bases, with 7 bases separating them. The CDR3 has 13 residues. CDR3 nucleotides: TGTGCCAGCAGCTTAGAAAGAGTCTATGGCTACACCTTC. It translates to CASSLERVYGYTF.

A word on this clone: Germline and junction disagree at one end, which may indicate a read error. The gene calls are TRBV6-5 and TRBJ1-5; D remains unclear. Germline CDR1 and CDR2: MNHEY and SVGAGI. This CDR3 is 12 amino acids long. CDR3 bases: TGTGTCAGCAGGCACAGTGATCAGCCCCAGCATTTT. It is translated as CVSRHSDQPQHF.

The DNA of the CDR3 is TGTGCCAGCAGTCCGAGCGGGGGGCTCAACGAGCAGTACTTC. Residues: CASSPSGGLNEQYF. V usage is TRBV28 and J usage is TRBJ2-7, with 9 bases matching TRBD2. The V segment lost 5 bases and the J segment 5 bases; nucleotides outside the gene matches: 7. This CDR3 contains 14 residues. Germline loops: CDR1 MDHEN, CDR2 SYDVKM.

Only a few counts were recorded for this clone. This chain links TRBV12-5 with TRBJ1-1; no definite D call. Deletions cut 0 bases from V and 0 bases from J, with 5 bases between. The CDR3 runs 14 residues. Germline assignment: CDR1 LGHNT and CDR2 FRNRAP. The CDR3 bases are TGTGCTAGTGGTTTGGTTCAGTTGAACACTGAAGCTTTCTTT. Translation gives CASGLVQLNTEAFF. Supplemented by reference TRBV12-5 and TRBJ1-1, the full variable domain reads DARVTQTPRHKVTEMGQEVTMRCQPILGHNTVFWYRQTMMQGLELLAYFRNRAPLDDSGMPKDRFSAEMPDATLATLKIQPSEPRDSAVYFCASGLVQLNTEAFFGQGTRLTVV.

The chain couples TRBV6-1 to TRBJ2-7; D remains ambiguous. Germline CDR1 reads MNHNS; CDR2 reads SASEGT. This CDR3 is 13 amino acids long. Trimming left V 5 bases short and J 7 bases short, with 15 bases between. In DNA, the CDR3 is TGTGCCAGCAGTCCCCGACGCGGTGGGGAGCAGTACTTC. Amino acid sequence: CASSPRRGGEQYF.

This chain connects TRBV30 to TRBJ1-2; D unclear. The germline CDR1 and CDR2 sequences are GTSNPN and SVGIG (reference sequence). Trimming took off 5 bases at V and 3 bases at J, with 13 bases between the two ends. The CDR3 spans 13 residues. The CDR3 loop is CAWWAAGHYGYTF. Written as DNA, the CDR3 is TGTGCCTGGTGGGCAGCGGGCCACTATGGCTACACCTTC.

V is TRBV30 and J is TRBJ2-3; maybe TRBD2 (5 bases). This CDR3 region has 18 residues. The germline gives CDR1 GTSNPN, CDR2 SVGIG (reference sequence). The V end was cut by 3 bases, the J end by 4 bases, with 26 bases between. CDR3 loop: CAWSPPFPRPPGADTQYF. CDR3 coding DNA: TGTGCCTGGAGCCCCCCCTTCCCAAGGCCTCCCGGGGCAGATACGCAGTATTTT.

This clone showed up just once. V gene TRBV6-6 combines with J gene TRBJ2-1, with 7 bases identical to TRBD2. The CDR3 contains 15 residues. V was pared by 5 bases and J by 2 bases, with 6 bases of the junction left unmatched. The germline gives CDR1 MNHNY, CDR2 SVGAGI (reference sequence). The CDR3 DNA reads TGTGCCAGCAGTCTTATACGGGGGGCCTACAATGAGCAGTTCTTC. The encoded protein is CASSLIRGAYNEQFF.

The sample holds one count of this clone. A read error may produce the germline difference seen at one junction end. CDR3 DNA sequence: TGTGCCAGCAGCTTTAGGGACACTATTGAAAAACTGTTTTTT. Encoded protein: CASSFRDTIEKLFF. The chain is built from TRBV5-6 and TRBJ1-4; TRBD1 is a possible D gene (6 bases). There are 14 residues in the CDR3. CDR1 and CDR2 from the germline V gene are SGHDT and YYEEEE. Filled out from reference TRBV5-6 and TRBJ1-4, the complete variable domain reads DAGVTQSPTHLIKTRGQQVTLRCSPKSGHDTVSWYQQALGQGPQFIFQYYEEEERQRGNFPDRFSGHQFPNYSSELNVNALLLGDSALYLCASSFRDTIEKLFFGSGTQLSVL.

This clone was found a few times. The DNA of the CDR3 is TGCGCCAGCAGCCAAGAGGCGCAGGGAACGAATTCACCCCTCCACTTT. This sequence encodes CASSQEAQGTNSPLHF. The J gene is TRBJ1-6, the V gene TRBV4-3, with D maybe TRBD1 (5 bases). With 0 bases removed from V and 7 bases from J, the gap between germline ends came to 13 bases. The CDR3 extends over 16 amino acids. From germline, CDR1 is LGHNA and CDR2 YSLEER.

This chain connects TRBV2 to TRBJ1-1; 7 bases are a match to TRBD1. Trimming cost V 5 bases and J 6 bases; bases outside gene matches: 21. The germline V gene encodes CDR1 SNHLY and CDR2 FYNNEI. This CDR3 region has 18 residues. The CDR3 sequence is CASSHFIGAGTDSPEAFF. DNA of the CDR3: TGTGCCAGCAGTCATTTCATAGGGGCCGGGACAGATAGCCCTGAAGCTTTCTTT.

The rearrangement links TRBV19 to TRBJ1-1, with TRBD1 matching over 8 bases. CDR3 length equals 15 residues. Losses at the gene ends were 5 bases for V and 3 bases for J; bases not matched to a gene: 8. Germline V gene lookup returns CDR1 LNHDA and CDR2 SQIVND (reference sequence). The CDR3 reads CASSVRTGTDTEAFF. The DNA of the CDR3 is TGTGCCAGTAGTGTCCGGACAGGGACGGACACTGAAGCTTTCTTT.

The rearrangement joins TRBV12-5 to TRBJ2-3; 7 positions agree with TRBD2. CDR3 length equals 18 residues. V lost 0 bases, J lost 3 bases, and 12 bases stayed unmatched. Germline assignment: CDR1 LGHNT and CDR2 FRNRAP. In DNA, the CDR3 is TGTGCTAGTGGTTTGGTGTTAATGGGGGAGGGCCAAACAGATACGCAGTATTTT. Protein sequence: CASGLVLMGEGQTDTQYF. The full variable domain, its missing parts supplied by reference TRBV12-5 and TRBJ2-3, is DARVTQTPRHKVTEMGQEVTMRCQPILGHNTVFWYRQTMMQGLELLAYFRNRAPLDDSGMPKDRFSAEMPDATLATLKIQPSEPRDSAVYFCASGLVLMGEGQTDTQYFGPGTRLTVL.

The chain employs TRBV5-4 and TRBJ2-1; 7 bases agree with TRBD2. The V and J ends lost 5 bases and 1 base, in that order; junction bases with no gene match: 6. The CDR3 loop spans 15 amino acids. Germline values: CDR1 SGHNT, CDR2 YYREEE (reference sequence). The chain's CDR3 is CASSPPAGSYNEQFF. The CDR3 DNA sequence: TGTGCCAGCAGTCCCCCAGCGGGGTCCTACAATGAGCAGTTCTTC.

The rearrangement uses TRBV21-1 and TRBJ1-3; the DNA was not compared with TRBD1, the D call given in the table. TRBV21-1 is a documented pseudogene. The CDR3 consists of 17 residues. The DNA for the CDR3 is TGTGCCAGCAGCAAAAGACTCCCCAGGGACTCTGGAAACACCATATATTTT. Encoded protein: CASSKRLPRDSGNTIYF.

This clone occurred once. The V gene is TRBV5-1, the J gene TRBJ1-2; 7 bases fit TRBD1. This CDR3 is 15 amino acids long. V lost 4 bases to trimming and J lost 1 base; unmatched junction nucleotides: 7. In germline, CDR1 is SGHRS, CDR2 YFSETQ. CDR3 loop: CASSQDRVYNYGYTF. The DNA of the CDR3 is TGCGCCAGCAGCCAAGACAGGGTATATAACTATGGCTACACCTTC.

As regards this clone: The conserved phenylalanine or tryptophan is not found at the CDR3 terminus, so this likely reflects a read error. The rearrangement joins TRBV11-2 to TRBJ2-4; TRBD1 is a possible D gene (6 bases). In germline, CDR1 is SGHAT, CDR2 FQNNGV. V was shortened by 8 bases and J by 9 bases, with 14 bases between the two germline ends. CDR3 length: 12 amino acids. In DNA, the CDR3 is TGTGCCAGCGGGGGCCCTTCGAGCATTCAGTACCTC. It specifies CASGGPSSIQYL.

The CDR3: CASSPGQTAYNEQFF. The CDR3 nucleotides read TGTGCCAGCAGCCCGGGACAGACGGCCTACAATGAGCAGTTCTTC. This rearrangement joins TRBV11-3 to TRBJ2-1; 7 bases are a match to TRBD1. The CDR3 loop spans 15 amino acids. CDR1 and CDR2 (germline): SGHNT, YENEEA. V shed 5 bases and J 2 bases; nucleotides not matched to a gene: 6.

This sequence joins TRBV7-3 and TRBJ2-1; 10 nucleotides line up with TRBD2. V lost 5 bases to trimming and J lost 4 bases; unmatched junction nucleotides: 17. This CDR3 has 19 amino acids. Germline CDR1 is SGHTA and CDR2 is FQGTGA. CDR3 sequence: CASSPIGLAGVPSYNEQFF. For the CDR3, the DNA is TGTGCCAGCAGCCCTATCGGGCTAGCGGGAGTCCCTTCTTACAATGAGCAGTTCTTC.

The chain recombines TRBV19 with TRBJ2-1; TRBD2 aligns across 10 bases. The CDR3 is 16 amino acids. V lost 1 base to trimming and J lost 4 bases; unmatched junction nucleotides: 4. The germline gives CDR1 LNHDA, CDR2 SQIVND (reference sequence). The CDR3 reads CASSIGASGSYNEQFF. The CDR3 DNA reads as TGTGCCAGTAGTATAGGGGCTAGCGGGAGTTACAATGAGCAGTTCTTC.

J is TRBJ1-6 and V is TRBV7-9; 8 bases map to TRBD1. The CDR3 is 16 amino acids. J was trimmed by 7 bases and V by 5 bases; bases with no gene match: 10. Looked up from germline, CDR1 is SEHNR and CDR2 is FQNEAQ (reference sequence). Here the CDR3 DNA reads TGTGCCAGCAGCCACTCTCGGGACAGGAGAAATTCACCCCTCCACTTT. Protein: CASSHSRDRRNSPLHF.

This clone appeared once. The rearrangement uses TRBV2 and TRBJ1-1; D remains ambiguous. The germline V gene encodes CDR1 SNHLY and CDR2 FYNNEI. The V gene lost 5 bases and the J gene lost 7 bases, with 26 bases spanning the gap. CDR3 size: 17 residues. This CDR3 reads CASSPSAASRVLNEAFF. As DNA, the CDR3 is TGTGCCAGCAGTCCCTCGGCAGCCTCGAGGGTTCTTAATGAAGCTTTCTTT.